This T cell receptor (beta chain) appears in the sequencing data of a study of preoperative IRX-2 immunotherapy in early breast cancer. Treatment denoted: preoperative locoregional IRX-2 cytokine immunotherapy. The junction had 3 bases not matched to a gene; V was cut back by 5 bases and J by 5 bases. The CDR3 has 13 amino acids. CDR1 and CDR2 from the germline V gene are SGHTA and FQGTGA. Method: immunoSEQ multiplex PCR; TCRdb's copy keeps in-frame clones and lacks some. The sample comprises 40,000 to 45,000 clones, approximately 94% of which are singletons, and 1.5% to 2% rests with the top ten. The material sequenced was tumor tissue, taken after IRX-2 immunotherapy. This chain uses TRBV7-3 with TRBJ2-1, with 7 bases fitting TRBD2. The receptor comes from a human donor with breast cancer. The CDR3 DNA reads TGTGCCAGCAGCCCTAGCGGAGACAATGAGCAGTTCTTC. This gives the protein CASSPSGDNEQFF.